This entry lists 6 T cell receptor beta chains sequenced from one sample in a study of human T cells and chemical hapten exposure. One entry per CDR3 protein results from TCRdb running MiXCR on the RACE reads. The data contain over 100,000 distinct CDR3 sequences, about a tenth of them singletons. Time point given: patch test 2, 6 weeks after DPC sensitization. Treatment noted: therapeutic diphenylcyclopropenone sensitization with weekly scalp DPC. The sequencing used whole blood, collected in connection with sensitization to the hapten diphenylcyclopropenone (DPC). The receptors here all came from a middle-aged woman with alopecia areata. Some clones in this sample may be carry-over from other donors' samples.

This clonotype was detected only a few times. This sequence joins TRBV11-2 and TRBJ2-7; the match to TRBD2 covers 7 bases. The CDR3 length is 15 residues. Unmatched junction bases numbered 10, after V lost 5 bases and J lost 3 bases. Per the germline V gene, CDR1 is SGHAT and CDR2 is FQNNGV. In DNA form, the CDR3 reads TGTGCCAGCAGCCCCCGTCGAAGCGGGGACTACGAGCAGTACTTC. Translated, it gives CASSPRRSGDYEQYF.

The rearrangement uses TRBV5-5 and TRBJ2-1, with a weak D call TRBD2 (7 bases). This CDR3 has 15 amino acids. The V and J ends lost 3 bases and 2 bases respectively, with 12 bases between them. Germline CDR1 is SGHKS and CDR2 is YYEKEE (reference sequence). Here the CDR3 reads CASSWRGLPYNEQFF. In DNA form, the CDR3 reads TGTGCCAGCAGCTGGCGGGGGCTCCCCTACAATGAGCAGTTCTTC.

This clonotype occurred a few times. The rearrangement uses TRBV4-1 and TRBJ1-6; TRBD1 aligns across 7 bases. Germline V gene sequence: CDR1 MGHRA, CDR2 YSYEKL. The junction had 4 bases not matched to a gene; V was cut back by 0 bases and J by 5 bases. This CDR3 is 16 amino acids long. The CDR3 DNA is TGCGCCAGCAGCCAAGAAGGAGGGACAGATAATTCACCCCTCCACTTT. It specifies CASSQEGGTDNSPLHF.

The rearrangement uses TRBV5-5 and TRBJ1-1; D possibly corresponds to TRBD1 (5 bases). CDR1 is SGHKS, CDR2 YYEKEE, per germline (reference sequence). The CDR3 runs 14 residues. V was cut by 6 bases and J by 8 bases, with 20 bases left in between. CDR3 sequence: CASTPLGDTHEAFF. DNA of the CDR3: TGTGCCAGCACCCCATTGGGGGATACGCACGAAGCTTTCTTT. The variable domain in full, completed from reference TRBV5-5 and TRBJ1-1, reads DAGVTQSPTHLIKTRGQQVTLRCSPISGHKSVSWYQQVLGQGPQFIFQYYEKEERGRGNFPDRFSARQFPNYSSELNVNALLLGDSALYLCASTPLGDTHEAFFGQGTRLTVV.

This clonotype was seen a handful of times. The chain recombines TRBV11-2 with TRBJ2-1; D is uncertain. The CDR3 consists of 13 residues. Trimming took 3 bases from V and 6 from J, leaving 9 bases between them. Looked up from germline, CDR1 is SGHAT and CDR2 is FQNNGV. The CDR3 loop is CASSFQLANEQFF. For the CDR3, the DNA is TGTGCCAGCAGCTTTCAACTGGCCAATGAGCAGTTCTTC.

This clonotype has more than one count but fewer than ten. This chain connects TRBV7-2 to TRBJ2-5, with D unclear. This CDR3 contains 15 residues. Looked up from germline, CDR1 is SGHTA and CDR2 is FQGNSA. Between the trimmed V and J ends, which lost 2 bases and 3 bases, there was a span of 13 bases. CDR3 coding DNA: TGTGCCAGCAGCTTAAGAACAGCGAGAGAAGAGACCCAGTACTTC. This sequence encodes CASSLRTAREETQYF.